These 12 T cell receptor beta chains share one sample of origin, sequenced in a study of cytomegalovirus exposure and HLA in healthy donors. The PCR used 60 Vbeta and 13 Jbeta primers. The data were produced by immunoSEQ multiplex PCR, yet TCRdb's version contains in-frame clones alone and is incomplete. The table shows about 120,000 clones, with about 77% occurring only once. Source material: PBMCs. All receptors come from a woman aged 30 to 39 in good health and CMV-seropositive.

V gene TRBV5-1 combines with J gene TRBJ2-3; 10 bases are shared with TRBD2. V was pared by 1 base and J by 4 bases, with 3 bases of the junction left unmatched. CDR3 length equals 15 residues. Germline CDR1 reads SGHRS; CDR2 reads YFSETQ. The CDR3 loop reads CASSLYSGRSDTQYF. DNA for the CDR3: TGCGCCAGCAGCTTGTATAGCGGGAGGTCAGATACGCAGTATTTT.

V gene TRBV6-1 combines with J gene TRBJ2-7; 8 bases map to TRBD1. V gave up 6 bases and J gave up 2 bases; unmatched junction bases: 9. This CDR3 region has 15 residues. CDR1 is MNHNS and CDR2 is SASEGT in the germline V gene. CDR3 nucleotide sequence: TGTGCCAGCAGCCTATCCGGGACAGGCACCTACGAGCAGTACTTC. Translation: CASSLSGTGTYEQYF.

The chain recombines TRBV2 with TRBJ1-2; 10 positions match TRBD1. With V trimmed by 5 bases and J by 5 bases, 11 bases remained unmatched. Germline CDR1 is SNHLY and CDR2 is FYNNEI. This CDR3 comprises 16 residues. CDR3 loop: CASSQDTTGGAYGYTF. In DNA form, the CDR3 reads TGTGCCAGCAGTCAGGATACGACAGGGGGCGCATATGGCTACACCTTC. Full variable domain (outside the CDR3, taken from reference TRBV2 and TRBJ1-2): EPEVTQTPSHQVTQMGQEVILRCVPISNHLYFYWYRQILGQKVEFLVSFYNNEISEKSEIFDDQFSVERPDGSNFTLKIRSTKLEDSAMYFCASSQDTTGGAYGYTFGSGTRLTVV.

This rearrangement joins TRBV19 to TRBJ1-4; TRBD1 agrees at 9 bases. Germline V gene data show CDR1 as LNHDA and CDR2 as SQIVND (reference sequence). Trimming at V came to 3 bases and at J to 6 bases, leaving 2 bases not matched to a gene. CDR3 length equals 14 residues. This chain's CDR3 is CASSMGQGDEKLFF. The CDR3 DNA follows: TGTGCCAGTAGTATGGGACAGGGAGATGAAAAACTGTTTTTT. Full variable domain (remainder filled in from reference TRBV19 and TRBJ1-4): DGGITQSPKYLFRKEGQNVTLSCEQNLNHDAMYWYRQDPGQGLRLIYYSQIVNDFQKGDIAEGYSVSREKKESFPLTVTSAQKNPTAFYLCASSMGQGDEKLFFGSGTQLSVL.

This clone was found a few times. The V and J genes are TRBV25-1 and TRBJ2-7, with TRBD2 identical over 15 bases. V was pared by 3 bases and J by 2 bases, with 8 bases of the junction left unmatched. The CDR3 extends over 18 amino acids. CDR1 and CDR2 from the germline V gene are MGHDK and SYGVNS. DNA for the CDR3: TGTGCCAGCAGTGAGGGAATGGGACTAGCGGGGGGACCCTACGAGCAGTACTTC. This gives the protein CASSEGMGLAGGPYEQYF.

The chain uses TRBV5-6 and TRBJ2-7; 11 bases are shared with TRBD1. The V segment lost 4 bases and the J segment 2 bases; nucleotides outside the gene matches: 8. The CDR3 is made up of 16 amino acids. From germline, CDR1 is SGHDT and CDR2 YYEEEE. CDR3 protein: CASSLWDRGGTYEQYF. The DNA for the CDR3 is TGTGCCAGCAGCCTGTGGGACAGGGGGGGCACCTACGAGCAGTACTTC. The full variable domain, rest sourced from reference TRBV5-6 and TRBJ2-7, is DAGVTQSPTHLIKTRGQQVTLRCSPKSGHDTVSWYQQALGQGPQFIFQYYEEEERQRGNFPDRFSGHQFPNYSSELNVNALLLGDSALYLCASSLWDRGGTYEQYFGPGTRLTVT.

V is TRBV10-3 and J is TRBJ1-2; 7 bases are a match to TRBD1. CDR1 and CDR2 from the germline V gene are ENHRY and SYGVKD. J was trimmed by 8 bases and V by 6 bases; bases with no gene match: 12. The CDR3 sequence is 14 residues long. CDR3 protein: CAISEQQGKEGYTF. The CDR3, as DNA: TGTGCCATCAGCGAACAACAGGGGAAGGAAGGCTACACCTTC.

This chain links TRBV11-3 with TRBJ2-1; 7 bases line up with TRBD2. The V gene end was trimmed by 3 bases and the J gene end by 6 bases; junction bases not matched to a gene: 20. From germline, CDR1 is SGHNT and CDR2 YENEEA. The CDR3 runs 19 residues. This chain's CDR3 is CASSFALPGTTDGGNEQFF. CDR3 DNA sequence: TGTGCCAGCAGCTTCGCCCTTCCCGGGACTACAGACGGGGGCAATGAGCAGTTCTTC.

CDR3 bases: TGTGCCAGTAGTACGGGACAGGGGGCTACTACTGAAGCTTTCTTT. Translation gives CASSTGQGATTEAFF. The J gene is TRBJ1-1, the V gene TRBV19, with 12 bases identical to TRBD1. Germline V gene sequence: CDR1 LNHDA, CDR2 SQIVND (reference sequence). The ends lost 4 bases at V and 5 bases at J; junction bases unmatched: 5. The CDR3 loop spans 15 amino acids.

This chain connects TRBV5-1 to TRBJ2-5, with a tentative D call TRBD1 (5 bases). The J call is doubtful: the DNA matches TRBJ2-7 better. CDR3 length: 15 amino acids. Germline CDR1 SGHRS, CDR2 YFSETQ. CDR3 coding DNA: TGCGCCAGCAGCCATGGACATACGAACTCCTACGAGCAGTACTTC. Amino acids: CASSHGHTNSYEQYF.

The chain links TRBV30 to TRBJ1-1; D call uncertain. The CDR3 is 13 residues long. Germline-derived CDR1 and CDR2 are GTSNPN and SVGIG (reference sequence). Between the trimmed V and J ends, which lost 2 bases and 7 bases, there was a span of 14 bases. The CDR3 DNA reads as TGTGCCTGGAGTCCGTCTCAGGATCTTGAAGCTTTCTTT. Translating it yields CAWSPSQDLEAFF. Full variable domain (remainder filled in from reference TRBV30 and TRBJ1-1): SQTIHQWPATLVQPVGSPLSLECTVEGTSNPNLYWYRQAAGRGLQLLFYSVGIGQISSEVPQNLSASRPQDRQFILSSKKLLLSDSGFYLCAWSPSQDLEAFFGQGTRLTVV.

This chain uses TRBV4-1 with TRBJ2-7; 8 bases fit TRBD2. The CDR3 is 16 amino acids. Germline lookup yields CDR1 MGHRA and CDR2 YSYEKL. The trim removed 3 bases at V and 5 bases at J, leaving 12 bases unmatched. CDR3 protein: CASSQGKGAGANEQYF. CDR3 DNA sequence: TGCGCCAGCAGCCAGGGAAAAGGAGCGGGAGCTAACGAGCAGTACTTC.